This T cell receptor beta chain was identified in a study of beta chain features in type 1 diabetes. Germline values: CDR1 SNHLY, CDR2 FYNNEI. Trimming shortened V by 5 bases and J by 1 base, and 6 bases separated the two germline ends. The CDR3 contains 14 residues. The entirety of the isolated RNA underwent reverse transcription, so expressed TCRB transcripts were sequenced. Some clones are missing from TCRdb's copy, which holds only in-frame ones; the method was immunoSEQ multiplex PCR. The profile covers 150,000 or so clones, with 8.5% to 14% appearing a single time and approximately 2% taken by the ten largest.

The sequence was obtained from a man aged 18 to 35 in good health. The J gene is TRBJ2-6, the V gene TRBV2; D gene uncertain. Sequenced: central memory CD4+ T cells from blood. CDR3 sequence: CASSTESGANVLTF. The CDR3, as DNA: TGTGCCAGCAGTACAGAGTCTGGGGCCAACGTCCTGACTTTC.